This TCR beta chain was retrieved from a study of long-term antiretroviral therapy in people with HIV. Concerning this clone: The target antigen is unknown.

Sequencing relied on immunoSEQ assay v3.0, run at survey level. Here immunoSEQ multiplex PCR was the method, and the copy in TCRdb shows in-frame clones only, minus some. This table holds tens of thousands of clones, approximately 76% found once. Germline lookup yields CDR1 MNHNY and CDR2 SVGAGI (reference sequence). The CDR3 has 14 residues. Unmatched junction bases numbered 9, after V lost 4 bases and J lost 9 bases. Study outcomes and limitations: Relative to control repertoires, HIV repertoires exhibited narrower CDR3 length ranges.

J is TRBJ1-5 and V is TRBV6-6, with 7 bases lining up with TRBD1. Specimen: unsorted PBMCs, collected 1.1 years before starting antiretroviral therapy. The sequence came from a woman aged 35 to 49 with HIV. CDR3 DNA sequence: TGTGCCAGCAGTTCCGGACAGGTCTTAGTGCCCCAGCATTTT. This encodes CASSSGQVLVPQHF.